The 23 T cell receptor beta chains listed next were all sequenced from one sample in a study of T cells in Graves' hyperthyroidism and ophthalmopathy. Amplification of TCR beta CDR3 regions was performed using RNA transcripts as template. The TCR CDR3 first-round RT-PCR relied on the HTBI primer set. Via MiXCR, TCRdb re-called the multiplex PCR reads, giving one row per CDR3 protein. Among hundreds of thousands of distinct CDR3 sequences listed, roughly 25% were seen once. Sequencing used blood. These receptors all come from a man aged 45 to 65 with Graves' hyperthyroidism.

This clonotype turned up a few times. The V call is TRBV12-3 or TRBV12-4, the J call TRBJ2-2; TRBD2 agrees at 11 bases. The CDR3 is made up of 16 amino acids. The ends lost 6 bases at V and 2 bases at J; junction bases unmatched: 5. The CDR3 region has the DNA TGTGCCAGCAGCAAACGACTAGCGGGAAACACCGGGGAGCTGTTTTTT. Amino acids: CASSKRLAGNTGELFF.

This clonotype was observed once. This chain connects TRBV19 to TRBJ2-1, with D tentatively TRBD1 or TRBD2 (5 bases each). This CDR3 is built from 11 residues. Germline CDR1 and CDR2: LNHDA and SQIVND (reference sequence). Trimming shortened V by 3 bases and J by 9 bases, and 6 bases separated the two germline ends. CDR3 nucleotide sequence: TGTGCCAGTAGTATGGGGGTTGAGCAGTTCTTC. Translation gives CASSMGVEQFF. The whole variable domain, filled in from reference TRBV19 and TRBJ2-1, reads DGGITQSPKYLFRKEGQNVTLSCEQNLNHDAMYWYRQDPGQGLRLIYYSQIVNDFQKGDIAEGYSVSREKKESFPLTVTSAQKNPTAFYLCASSMGVEQFFGPGTRLTVL.

This clonotype has a count of ten or more. This chain uses TRBV27 with TRBJ2-7, with 13 bases identical to TRBD2. This CDR3 is 17 amino acids long. Germline loops: CDR1 MNHEY, CDR2 SMNVEV (reference sequence). V was pared by 2 bases and J by 5 bases, with 9 bases of the junction left unmatched. CDR3 protein: CASSLEMTSGRSNEQYF. CDR3 nucleotides: TGTGCCAGCAGTTTAGAGATGACTAGCGGGAGGTCGAACGAGCAGTACTTC.

V gene TRBV4-2 combines with J gene TRBJ1-4; tentatively, D is TRBD1 (5 bases). Germline-derived CDR1 and CDR2 are LGHNA and YNFKEQ. This CDR3 is 17 amino acids long. V was cut by 0 bases and J by 8 bases, with 19 bases left in between. The CDR3, as DNA: TGTGCCAGCAGCCAAGATGCCGGGACCCCAGCCCGGGAAAAACTGTTTTTT. Protein product: CASSQDAGTPAREKLFF.

J is TRBJ1-3 and V is TRBV20-1; perhaps TRBD1 as D (6 bases). The germline CDR1 and CDR2 sequences are DFQATT and SNEGSKA (reference sequence). V was pared by 5 bases and J by 0 bases, with 11 bases between. The CDR3 runs 14 residues. The CDR3 coding sequence is TGCAGTGCTGAGGACAGCTACTCTGGAAACACCATATATTTT. Translating it yields CSAEDSYSGNTIYF.

This clonotype was counted ten times or more. V gene TRBV28 combines with J gene TRBJ2-1; D unclear. This CDR3 is built from 14 residues. Trimming removed 2 bases from V and 6 bases from J, with 11 bases in between. The germline V gene encodes CDR1 MDHEN and CDR2 SYDVKM. CDR3 coding DNA: TGTGCCAGCAGTTTAGGCCGACCCCCCAATGAGCAGTTCTTC. This sequence encodes CASSLGRPPNEQFF.

This clonotype was counted between two and nine times. The genes are TRBV7-8 and TRBJ2-3; 8 nucleotides line up with TRBD1. The CDR3 runs to 19 residues. V lost 2 bases to trimming and J lost 0 bases; unmatched junction nucleotides: 13. Looked up from germline, CDR1 is SGHVS and CDR2 is FQNEAQ. This chain's CDR3 is CASSLRGWTGKFSTDTQYF. The CDR3 DNA is TGTGCCAGCAGCTTAAGGGGTTGGACAGGGAAATTTAGCACAGATACGCAGTATTTT. Combining the CDR3 with reference TRBV7-8 and TRBJ2-3 gives the whole variable domain GAGVSQSPRYKVAKRGQDVALRCDPISGHVSLFWYQQALGQGPEFLTYFQNEAQLDKSGLPSDRFFAERPEGSVSTLKIQRTQQEDSAVYLCASSLRGWTGKFSTDTQYFGPGTRLTVL.

Many counts were recorded for this clonotype. This chain uses TRBV28 with TRBJ2-3; D possibly corresponds to TRBD2 (6 bases). Germline V gene sequence: CDR1 MDHEN, CDR2 SYDVKM. CDR3 length equals 16 residues. V lost 4 bases to trimming and J lost 4 bases, with 18 bases between them. The DNA of the CDR3 is TGTGCCAGCAGTTCCCGTAAGGCTAGCGTTGCAGATACGCAGTATTTT. This sequence encodes CASSSRKASVADTQYF.

The V gene is TRBV12-3 or TRBV12-4, the J gene TRBJ1-5; D not certain. The V end was cut by 3 bases, the J end by 0 bases, with 9 bases between. The CDR3 is made up of 15 amino acids. The CDR3 bases are TGTGCCAGCAGTTTCGGGTCCTATAGCAATCAGCCCCAGCATTTT. It specifies CASSFGSYSNQPQHF.

This clonotype was detected only once. This chain joins TRBV5-1 and TRBJ1-4; no clear D. The CDR3 runs to 14 residues. CDR1 SGHRS and CDR2 YFSETQ come from the germline V gene. Trimming took off 3 bases at V and 7 bases at J, with 13 bases between the two ends. The CDR3 here is CASSSLSRSEKLFF. DNA for the CDR3: TGCGCCAGCAGCTCGCTGAGTAGGAGTGAAAAACTGTTTTTT.

This clonotype was detected only a few times. J is TRBJ2-5 and V is TRBV19; tentative D call: TRBD1 (7 bases). V lost 7 bases and J 8 bases, leaving 17 bases between the germline ends. The CDR3 is made up of 13 amino acids. The germline gives CDR1 LNHDA, CDR2 SQIVND (reference sequence). For the CDR3, the DNA is TGTGCCAGTAAAGTGCGGGACAGCGATACCCAGTACTTC. Its protein is CASKVRDSDTQYF.

This clonotype was counted between two and nine times. The V and J genes are TRBV12-3 or TRBV12-4 and TRBJ2-1; D possibly corresponds to TRBD1 (5 bases). This CDR3 is built from 14 residues. Trimming stripped 2 bases from V and 4 bases from J, with 9 bases between. The CDR3 nucleotides are TGTGCCAGCAGTTTATCAGGGTATTACAATGAGCAGTTCTTC. Translation: CASSLSGYYNEQFF.

This clonotype has a handful of counts. The genes are TRBV2 and TRBJ2-3; 9 bases align to TRBD1. V dropped 6 bases and J dropped 7; count of bases not matched to a gene: 8. There are 14 residues in the CDR3. Germline CDR1 reads SNHLY; CDR2 reads FYNNEI. The CDR3 region is CASRAGTGRNTQYF. The CDR3 nucleotides read TGTGCCAGCAGAGCCGGGACAGGGAGAAATACGCAGTATTTT.

This clonotype was detected a few times. The chain recombines TRBV2 with TRBJ2-2; tentatively, D is TRBD1 (5 bases). This CDR3 has 15 amino acids. CDR1 is SNHLY and CDR2 is FYNNEI in the germline V gene. Trimming shortened V by 5 bases and J by 2 bases, and 12 bases separated the two germline ends. The CDR3 region is CASSPVTGNTGELFF. The DNA for the CDR3 is TGTGCCAGCAGTCCTGTAACAGGAAACACCGGGGAGCTGTTTTTT.

This clonotype came up a few times. The chain has TRBV28 and TRBJ2-1; D might be TRBD2 (6 bases). Trimming took off 3 bases at V and 7 bases at J, with 13 bases between the two ends. CDR1 and CDR2 (germline): MDHEN, SYDVKM. This CDR3 contains 14 residues. CDR3 protein: CASSLGGPGNEQFF. The CDR3 nucleotides are TGTGCCAGCAGTTTGGGAGGTCCTGGGAATGAGCAGTTCTTC.

This clonotype occurred a few times. The chain is built from TRBV6-1 and TRBJ1-6; D is possibly TRBD1 (6 bases). Germline lookup yields CDR1 MNHNS and CDR2 SASEGT. The CDR3 is 16 residues long. V was pared by 2 bases and J by 10 bases, with 18 bases between. CDR3 protein: CASSETKWQGHSPLHF. The CDR3 nucleotides read TGTGCCAGCAGTGAAACCAAGTGGCAGGGACACTCACCCCTCCACTTT.

This chain links TRBV5-1 with TRBJ1-4; 7 bases line up with TRBD1. Germline CDR1 is SGHRS and CDR2 is YFSETQ. With 3 bases clipped from V and 8 bases from J, the junction kept 7 bases outside the gene matches. The CDR3 has 14 amino acids. The CDR3: CASSSTGDREKLFF. The CDR3 DNA reads TGCGCCAGCAGCTCTACAGGGGATCGAGAAAAACTGTTTTTT.

There are a few counts of this clonotype. The V and J genes are TRBV5-1 and TRBJ1-1; D is undetermined. Trimming removed 0 bases at V and 3 bases at J, with 6 bases between. The CDR3 spans 13 residues. The V gene's germline CDR1 is SGHRS and CDR2 YFSETQ. The DNA for the CDR3 is TGCGCCAGCAGCTTGGAGAGGCACACTGAAGCTTTCTTT. Translating it yields CASSLERHTEAFF.

The J gene is TRBJ1-2, the V gene TRBV6-9, with D possibly matching TRBD1 (6 bases). From germline, CDR1 is MNHGY and CDR2 SVAAGI. Trimming stripped 7 bases from V and 0 bases from J, with 12 bases between. The CDR3 totals 14 residues. The CDR3: CASTPTGANYGYTF. In DNA, the CDR3 is TGTGCCAGCACCCCGACAGGAGCTAACTATGGCTACACCTTC.

The chain couples TRBV19 to TRBJ2-5; 8 bases are a match to TRBD2. This CDR3 region has 15 residues. The trim removed 4 bases at V and 4 bases at J, leaving 8 bases unmatched. Looked up from germline, CDR1 is LNHDA and CDR2 is SQIVND (reference sequence). The CDR3 coding sequence is TGTGCCAGTAGTACGGGACTAGGAGACAGAGAGACCCAGTACTTC. Translation: CASSTGLGDRETQYF.

The rearrangement links TRBV6-1 to TRBJ2-2; TRBD2 aligns across 14 bases. CDR3 size: 17 residues. Germline V gives CDR1 MNHNS, CDR2 SASEGT. V lost 6 bases, J lost 4 bases, and 7 bases stayed unmatched. DNA of the CDR3: TGTGCCAGCAGGAGACTAGCGGGAGGGTTTGGCACCGGGGAGCTGTTTTTT. As protein: CASRRLAGGFGTGELFF.

The rearrangement uses TRBV3-1 and TRBJ2-7; 7 bases map to TRBD1. The CDR3 is made up of 14 amino acids. Germline CDR1 reads LGHDT; CDR2 reads YNNKEL (reference sequence). Losses at the gene ends were 2 bases for V and 3 bases for J; bases not matched to a gene: 4. The CDR3 region has the DNA TGTGCCAGCAGCCAACCGGGACAGAACTACGAGCAGTACTTC. Its protein is CASSQPGQNYEQYF.

This clonotype was seen a handful of times. The CDR3 here is CATSQRLAGVYEQYF. The CDR3 DNA is TGTGCCACCAGTCAACGACTAGCGGGAGTCTACGAGCAGTACTTC. The chain is built from TRBV24-1 and TRBJ2-7; TRBD2 matches 12 bases. J lost 3 bases, V lost 6 bases, and 5 bases had no gene match. CDR1 is KGHDR and CDR2 is SFDVKD in the germline V gene. The CDR3 runs to 15 residues.